This is a list of T cell receptor beta chains from one sample in a study of cytomegalovirus exposure and HLA in healthy donors. The assay was immunoSEQ multiplex PCR, and TCRdb's table has in-frame clones only and misses some. The sample lists 140,000 to 150,000 clones, about 85% occurring once. Sample: PBMCs. The receptors here all came from a boy aged 2-15 years in good health and CMV-seronegative. CDR3s include the opening cysteine and the closing phenylalanine or tryptophan. D genes are given only for firm matches. For some rows the clone size is stated as once, few or many, or as a class when expanded; others skip it.

cdr3_nt: TGTGCCAGCGTAGCGGGAGGGCCTTTAACCGAGCAGTACTTC
cdr3_aa: CASVAGGPLTEQYF
v_call: TRBV7-6
d_call: TRBD2
clone_size: NA
j_call: TRBJ2-7

cdr3_nt: TGTGCCAGCACCGCGGCTAGCGCGTACAATGAGCAGTTCTTC
cdr3_aa: CASTAASAYNEQFF
v_call: TRBV27
d_call: NA
clone_size: NA
j_call: TRBJ2-1

cdr3_nt: TGTGCCAGCAGCGTCGAAGACAGGGCGGTCGAGACCCAGTACTTC
cdr3_aa: CASSVEDRAVETQYF
v_call: TRBV9
d_call: TRBD1
clone_size: once
j_call: TRBJ2-5

cdr3_nt: TGTGTCAGCAGTTTATTGTGGACAGGGGGGGACGAGCAGTACTTC
cdr3_aa: CVSSLLWTGGDEQYF
v_call: TRBV27
d_call: TRBD1
clone_size: NA
j_call: TRBJ2-7

cdr3_nt: TGCGCCAGCAGCCCACTTGACAGGGCGGCTGGAAACACCATATATTTT
cdr3_aa: CASSPLDRAAGNTIYF
v_call: TRBV4-1
d_call: TRBD1
clone_size: NA
j_call: TRBJ1-3

cdr3_nt: TGTGCCAGCAGTGAGCAGGGATCTGGGGCCAACGTCCTGACTTTC
cdr3_aa: CASSEQGSGANVLTF
v_call: TRBV6-1
d_call: NA
clone_size: NA
j_call: TRBJ2-6

cdr3_nt: TGTGCCAGCAGCGTAGGTTTTGACAGAGGAGAGACCCAGTACTTC
cdr3_aa: CASSVGFDRGETQYF
v_call: TRBV9
d_call: NA
clone_size: NA
j_call: TRBJ2-5

cdr3_nt: TGTGCCAGCAGCGGGCAATTGGGACAGTACTATGGCTACACCTTC
cdr3_aa: CASSGQLGQYYGYTF
v_call: TRBV9
d_call: TRBD1
clone_size: NA
j_call: TRBJ1-2

cdr3_nt: TGTGCCAGCAGCTTGGACAGGTCTCCAGGGGAGACCCAGTACTTC
cdr3_aa: CASSLDRSPGETQYF
v_call: TRBV5-4
d_call: NA
clone_size: once
j_call: TRBJ2-5

cdr3_nt: TGTGCCAGCAGCTCCAGAGAGACAGGCAGGGTCGGGGAGCTGTTTTTT
cdr3_aa: CASSSRETGRVGELFF
v_call: TRBV7-9
d_call: NA
clone_size: NA
j_call: TRBJ2-2

cdr3_nt: TGCGCCAGCAGCCCTCGGACAGGGAGGATCGGCACTGAAGCTTTCTTT
cdr3_aa: CASSPRTGRIGTEAFF
v_call: TRBV4-1
d_call: TRBD1
clone_size: NA
j_call: TRBJ1-1

cdr3_nt: TGTGCCAGCAGCTTTATTGGGTCTCGACTAGCGGGGGGGCCGGGGACCCAGTACTTC
cdr3_aa: CASSFIGSRLAGGPGTQYF
v_call: TRBV11-2
d_call: TRBD2
clone_size: NA
j_call: TRBJ2-5

cdr3_nt: TGTGCCAGTAGTATTCGACAGGCGAGCAATCAGCCCCAGCATTTT
cdr3_aa: CASSIRQASNQPQHF
v_call: TRBV19
d_call: NA
clone_size: NA
j_call: TRBJ1-5

cdr3_nt: TGTGCCAGTAGTGCGCAGGGTCACACCTACGAGCAGTACTTC
cdr3_aa: CASSAQGHTYEQYF
v_call: TRBV19
d_call: NA
clone_size: NA
j_call: TRBJ2-7

cdr3_nt: TGTGCCAGCAGCACCACCCTGGACAGGGCCGACTATGGCTACACCTTC
cdr3_aa: CASSTTLDRADYGYTF
v_call: TRBV7-8
d_call: TRBD1
clone_size: NA
j_call: TRBJ1-2

cdr3_nt: TGTGCCAGCAGCTTAGTGGCGAACACTGAAGCTTTCTTT
cdr3_aa: CASSLVANTEAFF
v_call: TRBV11-3
d_call: NA
clone_size: NA
j_call: TRBJ1-1

cdr3_nt: TGTGCTAGTGCCCCGGACAGGAATCAGCCCCAGCATTTT
cdr3_aa: CASAPDRNQPQHF
v_call: TRBV12-5
d_call: TRBD1
clone_size: NA
j_call: TRBJ1-5

cdr3_nt: TGCGCCAGCAGCTTGGCCGGACAGGTGACTAATGAAAAACTGTTTTTT
cdr3_aa: CASSLAGQVTNEKLFF
v_call: TRBV5-1
d_call: TRBD1
clone_size: NA
j_call: TRBJ1-4

cdr3_nt: TGTGCCAGCAGCTTATTCACAGGGTTGAACACTGAAGCTTTCTTT
cdr3_aa: CASSLFTGLNTEAFF
v_call: TRBV11-3
d_call: NA
clone_size: NA
j_call: TRBJ1-1

cdr3_nt: TGTGCCAGTAGTAATAGCCTCCAAGAGACCCAGTACTTC
cdr3_aa: CASSNSLQETQYF
v_call: TRBV19
d_call: NA
clone_size: NA
j_call: TRBJ2-5